The rows below give T cell receptor beta chains drawn from one sample of a study of blood T cell repertoires in COVID-19. The table came from immunoSEQ multiplex PCR; TCRdb's copy has only in-frame clones and leaves some out. Of 120,000 or so clones detected, approximately 89% appear once; the ten largest clones hold 3.5% to 4.5%. The sequenced sample was peripheral blood. The receptors shown here come from a woman aged 60-75 years with acute or convalescent COVID-19. CDR3s include the opening cysteine and the closing phenylalanine or tryptophan. A D gene is named only where the DNA matches it firmly. Size values are once, few and many counts, or a class for expanded clones, and some rows have none.

j_gene: TRBJ2-5; d_gene: -; abundance: -; v_gene: TRBV12-5; CDR3nt: TGTGCTAGTGGTTTGGTTATTACGGGAGGGGGCGAGACCCAGTACTTC; CDR3aa: CASGLVITGGGETQYF
j_gene: TRBJ1-4; d_gene: -; abundance: -; v_gene: TRBV30; CDR3nt: TGTGCCTGGAGTGTACGGAGGGGTAATGAAAAACTGTTTTTT; CDR3aa: CAWSVRRGNEKLFF
j_gene: TRBJ1-5; d_gene: TRBD1; abundance: -; v_gene: TRBV7-9; CDR3nt: TGTGCCAGCAGCTTTTCCAGGGGGCACGATCAGCCCCAGCATTTT; CDR3aa: CASSFSRGHDQPQHF
j_gene: TRBJ1-2; d_gene: -; abundance: -; v_gene: TRBV6-5; CDR3nt: TGTGCCAGCAGTTACTCTCGGGAGGGAGGGGATGGCTACACCTTC; CDR3aa: CASSYSREGGDGYTF
j_gene: TRBJ2-1; d_gene: -; abundance: -; v_gene: TRBV28; CDR3nt: TGTGCCAGCACAGCGAACCTGAATGAGCAGTTCTTC; CDR3aa: CASTANLNEQFF
j_gene: TRBJ2-1; d_gene: TRBD2; abundance: -; v_gene: TRBV5-1; CDR3nt: TGCGCCAGCAGCCCAAGGACTAGCGGGAATGAGCAGTTCTTC; CDR3aa: CASSPRTSGNEQFF
j_gene: TRBJ1-5; d_gene: -; abundance: -; v_gene: TRBV27; CDR3nt: TGTGCCAGCAGCTCATGGGGCCTGAATCAGCCCCAGCATTTT; CDR3aa: CASSSWGLNQPQHF
j_gene: TRBJ2-7; d_gene: -; abundance: -; v_gene: TRBV5-5; CDR3nt: TGTGCCAGCAGTCAGGACATCTACGAGCAGTACTTC; CDR3aa: CASSQDIYEQYF
j_gene: TRBJ1-2; d_gene: -; abundance: -; v_gene: TRBV4-1; CDR3nt: TGCGCCAGCAGCCAGGAGGGAGAGGGCAGCTATGGCTACACCTTC; CDR3aa: CASSQEGEGSYGYTF
j_gene: TRBJ1-6; d_gene: TRBD1; abundance: -; v_gene: TRBV6-1; CDR3nt: TGTGCCAGCAGTGACCGTCCCGGGACAGGTTCACCCCTCCACTTT; CDR3aa: CASSDRPGTGSPLHF
j_gene: TRBJ2-1; d_gene: TRBD2; abundance: once; v_gene: TRBV29-1; CDR3nt: TGCAGCGTTTCTATCACTAGCGGGCCTAATGAGCAGTTCTTC; CDR3aa: CSVSITSGPNEQFF